Below, 12 T cell receptor beta chains from the same sample are listed, as sequenced in a study of CD8+ T cells in alopecia areata. RNA, once extracted, was reverse transcribed into cDNA for use as the sequencing template. Clones were sequenced by immunoSEQ multiplex PCR, and TCRdb holds only the in-frame ones, with some missing. The table lists about 140,000 clones, 45% to 60% of them singletons. The specimen comprised CD4+ T cells sorted from blood, sampled at week 0. These receptors were collected from a human donor with alopecia areata.

The V and J genes are TRBV11-2 and TRBJ2-2; no clear D. The germline gives CDR1 SGHAT, CDR2 FQNNGV. V was clipped by 1 base and J by 5 bases, with 11 bases between them. The CDR3 runs to 15 residues. The CDR3 loop reads CASSLAVVGTGELFF. For the CDR3, the DNA is TGTGCCAGCAGCTTAGCGGTAGTCGGGACCGGGGAGCTGTTTTTT.

CDR3 loop: CAWTIKNTGELFF. The DNA for the CDR3 is TGTGCCTGGACCATCAAGAACACCGGGGAGCTGTTTTTT. V and J are TRBV30 and TRBJ2-2; D is unresolved. Per germline, CDR1 GTSNPN and CDR2 SVGIG (reference sequence). Trimming removed 4 bases at V and 1 base at J, with 7 bases between. The CDR3 consists of 13 residues.

The CDR3 sequence: CASSPATGGGNQPQHF. In nucleotides, the CDR3 is TGTGCCAGCAGCCCTGCGACAGGTGGGGGCAATCAGCCCCAGCATTTT. The chain couples TRBV7-2 to TRBJ1-5, with D tentatively TRBD1 (6 bases). This CDR3 is 16 amino acids long. V was cut by 5 bases and J by 2 bases, with 16 bases left in between. Germline V gives CDR1 SGHTA, CDR2 FQGNSA.

The CDR3 DNA reads as TGTGCCAGCAGTGAATCGGGGGGCACAGATACGCAGTATTTT. Translation gives CASSESGGTDTQYF. The J gene is TRBJ2-3, the V gene TRBV2; tentatively, D is TRBD2 (6 bases). This CDR3 comprises 14 residues. Trimming removed 2 bases from V and 1 base from J, with 7 bases in between. From germline, CDR1 is SNHLY and CDR2 FYNNEI.

CDR3 in amino acids: CASSSRTSGAYEQYF. CDR3 in DNA: TGTGCCAGCAGCTCAAGGACTAGCGGGGCCTACGAGCAGTACTTC. This sequence joins TRBV7-2 and TRBJ2-7, with 12 bases identical to TRBD2. J lost 2 bases, V lost 4 bases, and 3 bases had no gene match. CDR1 is SGHTA and CDR2 is FQGNSA in the germline V gene. CDR3 length: 15 amino acids. The full variable domain, completed using reference TRBV7-2 and TRBJ2-7, is GAGVSQSPSNKVTEKGKDVELRCDPISGHTALYWYRQSLGQGLEFLIYFQGNSAPDKSGLPSDRFSAERTGGSVSTLTIQRTQQEDSAVYLCASSSRTSGAYEQYFGPGTRLTVT.

This chain connects TRBV29-1 to TRBJ1-2; TRBD1 matches 10 bases. The CDR3 is made up of 13 amino acids. Trimming cost V 6 bases and J 4 bases; bases outside gene matches: 5. Germline V gene sequence: CDR1 SQVTM, CDR2 ANQGSEA. Written as DNA, the CDR3 is TGCAGCGTAAAGACAGGGGGCGGCTATGGCTACACCTTC. It translates to CSVKTGGGYGYTF.

The genes are TRBV15 and TRBJ2-6, with TRBD1 identical over 7 bases. Per germline, CDR1 LNHNV and CDR2 YYDKDF (reference sequence). V lost 2 bases, J lost 2 bases, and 6 bases stayed unmatched. The CDR3 has 17 amino acids. Here the CDR3 reads CATSRPGRGTGANVLTF. CDR3 nucleotides: TGTGCCACCAGCAGACCGGGCAGGGGGACTGGGGCCAACGTCCTGACTTTC. Full variable domain (missing parts from reference TRBV15 and TRBJ2-6): DAMVIQNPRYQVTQFGKPVTLSCSQTLNHNVMYWYQQKSSQAPKLLFHYYDKDFNNEADTPDNFQSRRPNTSFCFLDIRSPGLGDTAMYLCATSRPGRGTGANVLTFGAGSRLTVL.

This sequence joins TRBV29-1 and TRBJ1-1; 10 bases are shared with TRBD1. In germline, CDR1 is SQVTM, CDR2 ANQGSEA. This CDR3 has 14 amino acids. V shed 4 bases and J 4 bases; nucleotides not matched to a gene: 6. This chain's CDR3 is CSVAAGQGSTEAFF. The CDR3 DNA reads as TGCAGCGTTGCGGCGGGACAGGGGTCCACTGAAGCTTTCTTT.

This rearrangement joins TRBV5-1 to TRBJ1-2; D remains unclear. The V and J ends lost 4 bases and 4 bases respectively, with 14 bases between them. Germline loops: CDR1 SGHRS, CDR2 YFSETQ. The CDR3 is made up of 14 amino acids. As DNA, the CDR3 is TGCGCCAGCAGCGCCCAAAACCGGGGCTATGGCTACACCTTC. It is translated as CASSAQNRGYGYTF.

This clone appeared a few times. The V call is TRBV29-1, the J call TRBJ1-2, with unresolved D. Deletions cut 2 bases from V and 2 bases from J, with 6 bases between. The CDR3 sequence is 12 residues long. Per the germline V gene, CDR1 is SQVTM and CDR2 is ANQGSEA. This CDR3 is CSVERHNYGYTF. The CDR3 bases are TGCAGCGTTGAAAGACACAACTATGGCTACACCTTC.

The chain is built from TRBV5-1 and TRBJ2-5, with TRBD2 matching 8 bases. Germline V CDR1 and CDR2: SGHRS, YFSETQ. The CDR3 length is 14 residues. V lost 4 bases, J lost 5 bases, and 7 bases stayed unmatched. DNA of the CDR3: TGCGCCAGCAGCAGAAGCGGGAGTGGGGAGACCCAGTACTTC. Its protein product is CASSRSGSGETQYF.

This clone was seen a handful of times. The chain joins TRBV30 to TRBJ2-1; D remains unclear. Germline CDR1 reads GTSNPN; CDR2 reads SVGIG (reference sequence). V lost 1 base and J 7 bases, leaving 5 bases between the germline ends. The CDR3 sequence is 11 residues long. The CDR3 is CAWSGRNEQFF. DNA for the CDR3: TGTGCCTGGAGTGGACGGAATGAGCAGTTCTTC. The full variable domain, in which reference TRBV30 and TRBJ2-1 provide the parts outside the CDR3, is SQTIHQWPATLVQPVGSPLSLECTVEGTSNPNLYWYRQAAGRGLQLLFYSVGIGQISSEVPQNLSASRPQDRQFILSSKKLLLSDSGFYLCAWSGRNEQFFGPGTRLTVL.